Each of the 13 T cell receptor beta chains below was sequenced from the same sample in a study of cytomegalovirus exposure and HLA in healthy donors. PCR amplification relied on 60 Vbeta primers (plus 13 Jbeta primers). Repertoires were generated with immunoSEQ multiplex PCR, while TCRdb's copy carries only in-frame clones and drops some. The sample records 190,000 or so clones, 80% being singletons. Sequencing input: PBMCs. These receptors were taken from a boy aged 10-17 years in good health and CMV-seronegative.

This chain joins TRBV11-2 and TRBJ2-7; unclear D gene. The CDR3 is made up of 11 amino acids. Germline CDR1 is SGHAT and CDR2 is FQNNGV. V lost 2 bases and J lost 7, with 6 bases in between. CDR3 in amino acids: CASSLLREQYF. The CDR3 DNA is TGTGCCAGCAGCTTACTCAGGGAGCAGTACTTC.

The chain links TRBV9 to TRBJ2-2; D is undetermined. V shed 0 bases and J shed 1 base, with 4 bases lying between them. CDR1 SGDLS and CDR2 YYNGEE come from the germline V gene. This CDR3 is 14 amino acids long. The CDR3 nucleotides read TGTGCCAGCAGCGTAGGACAGAACACCGGGGAGCTGTTTTTT. It codes for CASSVGQNTGELFF.

Comment on this clone: The identical CDR3 is also encoded by other nucleotide sequences in the sample. The chain has TRBV30 and TRBJ1-5, with D tentatively TRBD1 (6 bases). Trimming took 0 bases from V and 4 from J, leaving 7 bases between them. The CDR3 is made up of 13 amino acids. The V gene's germline CDR1 is GTSNPN and CDR2 SVGIG (reference sequence). CDR3 residues: CAWSVGGNQPQHF. The CDR3 coding sequence is TGTGCCTGGAGTGTAGGGGGAAATCAGCCCCAGCATTTT.

This rearrangement joins TRBV5-1 to TRBJ2-7; TRBD2 agrees at 14 bases. Germline V CDR1 and CDR2: SGHRS, YFSETQ. The CDR3 covers 17 residues. Trimming removed 2 bases from V and 2 bases from J; junction bases left unmatched: 6. The CDR3 loop reads CASSFGTSGGNAYEQYF. CDR3 DNA sequence: TGCGCCAGCAGCTTCGGGACTAGCGGGGGTAACGCCTACGAGCAGTACTTC. Looking up the rest from reference TRBV5-1 and TRBJ2-7 gives the full variable domain: KAGVTQTPRYLIKTRGQQVTLSCSPISGHRSVSWYQQTPGQGLQFLFEYFSETQRNKGNFPGRFSGRQFSNSRSEMNVSTLELGDSALYLCASSFGTSGGNAYEQYFGPGTRLTVT.

J is TRBJ1-2 and V is TRBV7-9; 7 nucleotides agree with TRBD1. The V and J ends lost 5 bases and 3 bases, in that order; junction bases with no gene match: 3. The CDR3 is 13 amino acids. Germline CDR1 and CDR2: SEHNR and FQNEAQ (reference sequence). CDR3 bases: TGTGCCAGCAGCCCTCAGGGGGACTATGGCTACACCTTC. Protein sequence: CASSPQGDYGYTF.

The rearrangement links TRBV6-5 to TRBJ1-5; D may be TRBD1 (6 bases). The CDR3 length is 16 residues. The germline V gene encodes CDR1 MNHEY and CDR2 SVGAGI. V was cut by 4 bases and J by 4 bases, with 17 bases left in between. CDR3: CASSSVGGLGNQPQHF. CDR3 sequence (DNA): TGTGCCAGCAGTTCGGTGGGGGGGCTGGGAAATCAGCCCCAGCATTTT.

The V and J genes are TRBV11-1 and TRBJ1-2, with a weak D call TRBD1 (6 bases). CDR3 length equals 16 residues. Germline V CDR1 and CDR2: SGHAT, FQDESV (reference sequence). V lost 5 bases to trimming and J lost 5 bases, with 21 bases between them. The CDR3 reads CASSPAPQGFLYGYTF. The DNA of the CDR3 is TGTGCCAGCAGCCCGGCCCCCCAGGGGTTCTTATATGGCTACACCTTC.

The chain is built from TRBV6-5 and TRBJ2-5; D uncertain. The CDR3 extends over 13 amino acids. The V gene's germline CDR1 is MNHEY and CDR2 SVGAGI. Trimming pared 8 bases from V and 5 bases from J, leaving 15 bases between. This chain's CDR3 is CASGSRIRETQYF. DNA for the CDR3: TGTGCCAGCGGTTCTAGGATCCGGGAGACCCAGTACTTC.

This clone was observed once. The rearrangement uses TRBV5-4 and TRBJ2-5; perhaps TRBD1 as D (5 bases). Trimming left V 3 bases short and J 4 bases short, with 16 bases between. The CDR3 covers 15 residues. Looked up from germline, CDR1 is SGHNT and CDR2 is YYREEE (reference sequence). CDR3 sequence reads: CASSSRTQGRETQYF. The DNA of the CDR3 is TGTGCCAGCAGCTCAAGGACCCAGGGTCGAGAGACCCAGTACTTC.

To note about this clone: The junction and the germline gene differ at one end; a read error may be behind it. Other DNA sequences of this sample code for an identical CDR3. The chain has TRBV29-1 and TRBJ1-1; D may be TRBD1 (5 bases). The germline CDR1 and CDR2 sequences are SQVTM and ANQGSEA. The CDR3 consists of 13 residues. CDR3 sequence: CSVDRQGGTEAFF. CDR3 nucleotides: TGCAGCGTTGACCGGCAGGGAGGCACTGAGGCTTTCTTT.

Only a few counts were recorded for this clone. One junction end does not reproduce the germline sequence, and a read error may be involved. The genes are TRBV7-9 and TRBJ1-1; tentative D call: TRBD1 (5 bases). The CDR3 contains 14 residues. CDR1 is SEHNR and CDR2 is FQNEAQ in the germline V gene (reference sequence). The CDR3 DNA reads as TGTTCCAGCAGCTTATTAGGGGTTGGTACTGAAGCTTTCTTT. Translation gives CSSSLLGVGTEAFF.

This rearrangement joins TRBV4-3 to TRBJ2-7; 7 bases fit TRBD1. The CDR3 length is 13 residues. Germline trimming cut 4 bases from V and 2 bases from J; bases unmatched to any gene: 2. CDR1 is LGHNA, CDR2 YSLEER, per germline. The CDR3 coding sequence is TGCGCCAGCAGCCGAGGACAGGCCTACGAGCAGTACTTC. This codes for CASSRGQAYEQYF.

The V call is TRBV29-1, the J call TRBJ2-3; 12 bases agree with TRBD2. Germline CDR1 reads SQVTM; CDR2 reads ANQGSEA. Trimming removed 7 bases from V and 4 bases from J; junction bases left unmatched: 3. The CDR3 has 13 amino acids. The CDR3 region has the DNA TGCAGCGCTAGCGGGGGGGGGTCAGATACGCAGTATTTT. It is translated as CSASGGGSDTQYF.